The rows below give T cell receptor beta chains drawn from one sample of a study of blood T cell repertoires in COVID-19. Sequenced by immunoSEQ multiplex PCR; TCRdb stores in-frame clones only, minus some. In the table there are around 200,000 clones, about 83% of which are singletons. Sequenced sample: peripheral blood. These receptors were taken from a woman aged 50 to 65 with acute or convalescent COVID-19. CDR3s include the opening cysteine and the closing phenylalanine or tryptophan. Each record gives: J gene, D gene, clone size, CDR3 length, V gene, CDR3 protein, CDR3 DNA. D genes are given only for firm matches. Not every row has a clone size; where given, it reads once, few, many or a size class.

j_call: TRBJ2-7
d_call: TRBD2
clone_size: .
cdr3_length: 15
v_call: TRBV9
cdr3_aa: CASIRRLTSLNEQYF
cdr3_nt: TGTGCCAGCATCCGTCGACTGACTAGCCTCAACGAGCAGTACTTC

j_call: TRBJ2-2
d_call: TRBD1
clone_size: once
cdr3_length: 14
v_call: TRBV9
cdr3_aa: CAKRGTGRTGELFF
cdr3_nt: TGTGCCAAACGTGGGACAGGGCGCACCGGGGAGCTGTTTTTT

j_call: TRBJ2-3
d_call: .
clone_size: .
cdr3_length: 12
v_call: TRBV29-1
cdr3_aa: CSGGSGADTQYF
cdr3_nt: TGCAGCGGTGGATCGGGAGCAGATACGCAGTATTTT

j_call: TRBJ2-5
d_call: TRBD2
clone_size: .
cdr3_length: 16
v_call: TRBV5-1
cdr3_aa: CASSLVLAGAQETQYF
cdr3_nt: TGCGCCAGCAGCTTGGTCCTAGCGGGAGCACAAGAGACCCAGTACTTC

j_call: TRBJ2-1
d_call: TRBD2
clone_size: .
cdr3_length: 14
v_call: TRBV27
cdr3_aa: CASSWTSGYNEQFF
cdr3_nt: TGTGCCAGCAGTTGGACTAGCGGTTACAATGAGCAGTTCTTC

j_call: TRBJ2-7
d_call: .
clone_size: .
cdr3_length: 15
v_call: TRBV6-5
cdr3_aa: CASSWIWTASYEQYF
cdr3_nt: TGTGCCAGCAGTTGGATATGGACAGCCTCCTACGAGCAGTACTTC

j_call: TRBJ2-6
d_call: .
clone_size: once
cdr3_length: 18
v_call: TRBV5-1
cdr3_aa: CASSLGQGSISGANVLTF
cdr3_nt: TGCGCCAGCAGCTTGGGCCAGGGGAGCATCTCTGGGGCCAACGTCCTGACTTTC

j_call: TRBJ2-1
d_call: .
clone_size: .
cdr3_length: 12
v_call: TRBV9
cdr3_aa: CASEGLANEQFF
cdr3_nt: TGTGCCAGCGAGGGGCTAGCGAATGAGCAGTTCTTC

j_call: TRBJ2-5
d_call: .
clone_size: .
cdr3_length: 14
v_call: TRBV5-6
cdr3_aa: CASSLGSRMETQYF
cdr3_nt: TGTGCCAGCAGCTTGGGTTCTAGAATGGAGACCCAGTACTTC

j_call: TRBJ1-5
d_call: .
clone_size: .
cdr3_length: 15
v_call: TRBV6-5
cdr3_aa: CASRSGNIRDQPQHF
cdr3_nt: TGTGCCAGCAGATCGGGGAACATAAGGGATCAGCCCCAGCATTTT

j_call: TRBJ2-7
d_call: TRBD2
clone_size: .
cdr3_length: 15
v_call: TRBV7-6
cdr3_aa: CASSATASGSYEQYF
cdr3_nt: TGTGCCAGCAGCGCCACAGCTAGCGGGAGTTACGAGCAGTACTTC

j_call: TRBJ2-3
d_call: TRBD2
clone_size: .
cdr3_length: 17
v_call: TRBV24-1
cdr3_aa: CATSDYAGTSIPDTQYF
cdr3_nt: TGTGCCACCAGTGATTACGCCGGGACTAGCATTCCAGATACGCAGTATTTT

j_call: TRBJ1-2
d_call: .
clone_size: .
cdr3_length: 15
v_call: TRBV2
cdr3_aa: CASSEVFAEGYGYTF
cdr3_nt: TGTGCCAGCAGTGAAGTGTTCGCCGAGGGCTATGGCTACACCTTC

j_call: TRBJ1-1
d_call: .
clone_size: .
cdr3_length: 14
v_call: TRBV14
cdr3_aa: CASSRTVLNTEAFF
cdr3_nt: TGTGCCAGCAGCCGGACAGTATTGAACACTGAAGCTTTCTTT

j_call: TRBJ2-2
d_call: TRBD1
clone_size: .
cdr3_length: 16
v_call: TRBV4-1
cdr3_aa: CASSQDFRDSTGELFF
cdr3_nt: TGCGCCAGCAGCCAAGATTTTCGGGACAGCACCGGGGAGCTGTTTTTT

j_call: TRBJ2-1
d_call: TRBD2
clone_size: .
cdr3_length: 15
v_call: TRBV18
cdr3_aa: CASSPGVAGNNEQFF
cdr3_nt: TGTGCCAGCTCCCCGGGAGTAGCGGGGAACAATGAGCAGTTCTTC

j_call: TRBJ1-6
d_call: TRBD1
clone_size: .
cdr3_length: 15
v_call: TRBV27
cdr3_aa: CASTADRGRNSPLHF
cdr3_nt: TGTGCCAGCACCGCAGACAGGGGACGAAATTCACCCCTCCACTTT

j_call: TRBJ2-3
d_call: TRBD2
clone_size: .
cdr3_length: 16
v_call: TRBV15
cdr3_aa: CATSGISGATTDTQYF
cdr3_nt: TGTGCCACCAGCGGTATTAGCGGGGCTACCACAGATACGCAGTATTTT